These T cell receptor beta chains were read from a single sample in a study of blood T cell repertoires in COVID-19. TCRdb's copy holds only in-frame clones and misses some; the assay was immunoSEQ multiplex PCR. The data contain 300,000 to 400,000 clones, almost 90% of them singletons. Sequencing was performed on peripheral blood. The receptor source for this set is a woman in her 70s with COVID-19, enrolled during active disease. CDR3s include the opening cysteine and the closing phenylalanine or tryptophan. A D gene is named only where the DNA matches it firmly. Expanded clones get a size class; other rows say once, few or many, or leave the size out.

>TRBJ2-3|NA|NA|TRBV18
CASSPPGGSTDTQYF
TGTGCCAGCTCACCACCAGGGGGTAGCACAGATACGCAGTATTTT
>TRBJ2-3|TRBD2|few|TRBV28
CASTRGTSSGGRTDTQYF
TGTGCCAGCACCCGGGGTACGAGTAGCGGGGGACGGACAGATACGCAGTATTTT
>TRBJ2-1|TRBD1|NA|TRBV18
CASSQTGGDNEQFF
TGTGCCAGCTCACAAACAGGGGGAGACAATGAGCAGTTCTTC
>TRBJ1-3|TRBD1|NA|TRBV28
CASSPQGAGGNTIYF
TGTGCCAGCAGTCCTCAGGGGGCTGGGGGAAACACCATATATTTT
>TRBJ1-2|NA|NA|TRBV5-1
CASSLSGSYGYTF
TGCGCCAGCAGCTTGTCTGGGAGTTATGGCTACACCTTC
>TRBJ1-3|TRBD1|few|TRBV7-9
CASSTERTGGSGNTIYF
TGTGCCAGCAGCACGGAACGGACAGGGGGCTCTGGAAACACCATATATTTT
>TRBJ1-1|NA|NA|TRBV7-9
CASSRPGSGDTEAFF
TGTGCCAGCAGCCGACCGGGCTCCGGGGACACTGAAGCTTTCTTT
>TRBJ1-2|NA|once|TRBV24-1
CATSDLQRVEGYTF
TGTGCCACCAGTGATTTGCAGCGGGTCGAGGGCTACACCTTC
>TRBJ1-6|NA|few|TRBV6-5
CASSYSIPGSPLHF
TGTGCCAGCAGTTACTCGATCCCAGGATCACCCCTCCACTTT
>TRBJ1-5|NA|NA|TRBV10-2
CASSARQVGNQPQHF
TGCGCCAGCAGCGCTAGACAGGTCGGGAATCAGCCCCAGCATTTT
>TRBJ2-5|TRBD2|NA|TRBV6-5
CASSGTSAQETQYF
TGTGCCAGCTCCGGGACTAGCGCCCAAGAGACCCAGTACTTC
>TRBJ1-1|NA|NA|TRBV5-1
CASSLVPRGNTEAFF
TGCGCCAGCAGCTTGGTTCCCAGGGGTAATACTGAAGCTTTCTTT
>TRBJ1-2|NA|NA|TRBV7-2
CASSLESYGYTF
TGTGCCAGCAGCTTAGAATCATATGGCTACACCTTC
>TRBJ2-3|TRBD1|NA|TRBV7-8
CASRTGVTDTQYF
TGTGCCAGCAGGACAGGGGTCACAGATACGCAGTATTTT
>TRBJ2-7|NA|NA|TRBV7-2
CASSLLAGYGSYEQYF
TGTGCCAGCAGCTTACTAGCAGGATACGGCTCCTACGAGCAGTACTTC
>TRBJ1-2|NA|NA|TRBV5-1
CASSLVSSYGYTF
TGCGCCAGCAGCTTGGTGTCCTCCTATGGCTACACCTTC
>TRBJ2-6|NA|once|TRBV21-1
CASSKEGPVGANVLTF
TGTGCCAGCAGCAAAGAGGGGCCCGTGGGGGCCAACGTCCTGACTTTC
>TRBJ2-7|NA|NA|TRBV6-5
CASSYGLGVSEQYF
TGTGCCAGCAGTTACGGGCTAGGGGTTTCCGAGCAGTACTTC
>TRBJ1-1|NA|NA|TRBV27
CASSRTGRTLRDTEAFF
TGTGCCAGCAGCCGGACTGGGAGGACTCTTCGAGACACTGAAGCTTTCTTT
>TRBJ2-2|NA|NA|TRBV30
CAWSVLGLAGGELFF
TGTGCCTGGAGTGTACTTGGTTTAGCCGGCGGGGAGCTGTTTTTT
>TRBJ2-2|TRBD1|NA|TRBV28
CASSLSRTGGAGELFF
TGTGCCAGCAGTTTATCTCGGACAGGGGGGGCCGGGGAGCTGTTTTTT
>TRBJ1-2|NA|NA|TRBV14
CASSLGRAYGYTF
TGTGCCAGCAGCTTGGGGAGGGCCTATGGCTACACCTTC
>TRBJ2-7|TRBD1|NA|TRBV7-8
CASSLSSGGSPYEQYF
TGTGCCAGCAGCTTATCGTCAGGGGGCTCGCCCTACGAGCAGTACTTC
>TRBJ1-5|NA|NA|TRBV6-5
CASIRDYSNQPQHF
TGTGCCAGCATCAGGGACTATAGCAATCAGCCCCAGCATTTT
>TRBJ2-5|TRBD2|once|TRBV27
CASSLLGAGVQETQYF
TGTGCCAGCAGTTTACTCGGGGCGGGGGTGCAAGAGACCCAGTACTTC
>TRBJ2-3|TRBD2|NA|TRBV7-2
CASSLGLAGGKDTQYF
TGTGCCAGCAGCTTGGGACTAGCGGGGGGGAAAGATACGCAGTATTTT
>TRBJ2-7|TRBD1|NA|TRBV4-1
CASSQGTGEYEQYF
TGCGCCAGCAGCCAAGGGACAGGGGAATACGAGCAGTACTTC
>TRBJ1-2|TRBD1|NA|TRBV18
CASSRGQEAGGYTF
TGTGCCAGCTCCCGGGGACAGGAAGCGGGGGGCTACACCTTC
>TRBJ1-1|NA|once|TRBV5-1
CASSLDTSPGAFF
TGCGCCAGCAGCTTGGATACGTCCCCAGGGGCTTTCTTT
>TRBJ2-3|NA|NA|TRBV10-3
CAILASSTDTQYF
TGTGCCATCTTAGCCTCTAGCACAGATACGCAGTATTTT
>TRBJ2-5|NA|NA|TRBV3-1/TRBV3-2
CASSQGSGGQETQYF
TGTGCCAGCAGCCAAGGTTCCGGGGGCCAAGAGACCCAGTACTTC
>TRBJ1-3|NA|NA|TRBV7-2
CASSFTGGHLISGNTIYF
TGTGCCAGCAGCTTTACCGGGGGGCACCTAATCTCTGGAAACACCATATATTTT
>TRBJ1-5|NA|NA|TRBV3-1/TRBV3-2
CASSQDRDQPQHF
TGTGCCAGCAGCCAGGACAGAGATCAGCCCCAGCATTTT
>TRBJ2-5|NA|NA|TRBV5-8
CASSRGSGGQQETQYF
TGTGCCAGCAGCAGGGGATCGGGGGGACAACAAGAGACCCAGTACTTC
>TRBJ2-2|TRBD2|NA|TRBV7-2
CASSLGGLAGVWMFF
TGTGCCAGCAGCTTAGGGGGACTAGCGGGGGTGTGGATGTTTTTT
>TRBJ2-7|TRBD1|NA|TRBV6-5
CASTPGTGRYEQYF
TGTGCCAGCACCCCCGGGACAGGGCGCTACGAGCAGTACTTC
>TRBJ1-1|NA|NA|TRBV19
CASSTGARETEAFF
TGTGCCAGTAGTACCGGGGCGCGGGAGACTGAAGCTTTCTTT
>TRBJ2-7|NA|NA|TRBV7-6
CASSLEAGSSYEQYF
TGTGCCAGCAGCTTAGAGGCAGGAAGCTCCTACGAGCAGTACTTC
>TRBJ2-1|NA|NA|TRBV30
CAWSVNTMYNEQFF
TGTGCCTGGAGTGTAAACACCATGTACAATGAGCAGTTCTTC
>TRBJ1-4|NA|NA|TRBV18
CASSLRRMYTEGEKLFF
TGTGCCAGCTCACTTAGGCGGATGTACACGGAGGGAGAAAAACTGTTTTTT
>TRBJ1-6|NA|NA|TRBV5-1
CASSWGVSYNSPLHF
TGCGCCAGCAGCTGGGGGGTTTCCTATAATTCACCCCTCCACTTT
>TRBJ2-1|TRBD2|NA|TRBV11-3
CASSSRGLDSEQFF
TGTGCCAGCAGCTCACGGGGACTAGACAGTGAGCAGTTCTTC
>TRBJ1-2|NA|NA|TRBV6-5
CASNKKGGKGYTF
TGTGCCAGCAACAAGAAGGGAGGGAAAGGCTACACCTTC
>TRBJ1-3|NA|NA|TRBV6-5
CASTSQLLSGNTIYF
TGTGCCAGCACTAGCCAGCTCCTCTCTGGAAACACCATATATTTT
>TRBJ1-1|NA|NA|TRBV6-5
CASSYRVNTEAFF
TGTGCCAGCAGTTATCGGGTTAACACTGAAGCTTTCTTT
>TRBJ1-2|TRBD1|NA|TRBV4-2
CASSPPQDRRDGYTF
TGTGCCAGCAGCCCCCCCCAGGACAGGAGGGATGGCTACACCTTC
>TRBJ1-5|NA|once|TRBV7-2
CASSLEADQPQHF
TGTGCCAGCAGCTTAGAAGCCGATCAGCCCCAGCATTTT
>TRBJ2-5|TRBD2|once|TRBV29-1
CSVLRWTSGGVWETQYF
TGCAGCGTTCTCAGGTGGACTAGCGGGGGAGTGTGGGAGACCCAGTACTTC
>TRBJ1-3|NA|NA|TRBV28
CASSYRVLSGNTIYF
TGTGCCAGCAGTTACAGGGTCCTCTCTGGAAACACCATATATTTT
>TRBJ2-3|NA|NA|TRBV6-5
CASSYLDTDTDTQYF
TGTGCCAGCAGTTACTTAGACACGGACACAGATACGCAGTATTTT